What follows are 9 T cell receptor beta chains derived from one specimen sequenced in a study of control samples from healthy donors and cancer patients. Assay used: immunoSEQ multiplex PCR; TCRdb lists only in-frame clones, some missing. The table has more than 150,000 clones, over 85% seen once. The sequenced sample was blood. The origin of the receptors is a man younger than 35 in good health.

CDR3 region: CASSLDRPNYGYTF. Written as DNA, the CDR3 is TGCGCCAGCAGCTTGGACAGACCTAACTATGGCTACACCTTC. This chain uses TRBV5-1 with TRBJ1-2; D not resolved. The V gene's germline CDR1 is SGHRS and CDR2 YFSETQ. The CDR3 covers 14 residues. With 0 bases removed from V and 0 bases from J, the gap between germline ends came to 6 bases.

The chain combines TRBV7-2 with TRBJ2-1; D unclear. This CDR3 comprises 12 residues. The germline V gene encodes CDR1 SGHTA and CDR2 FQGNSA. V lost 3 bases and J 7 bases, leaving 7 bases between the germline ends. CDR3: CASSFRVNEQFF. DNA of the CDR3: TGTGCCAGCAGCTTTAGAGTTAATGAGCAGTTCTTC.

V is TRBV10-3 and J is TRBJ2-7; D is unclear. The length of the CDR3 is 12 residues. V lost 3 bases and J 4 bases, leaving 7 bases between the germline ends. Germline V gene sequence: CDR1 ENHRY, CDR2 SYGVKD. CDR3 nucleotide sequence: TGTGCCATCAGTGAAGGCAGATACGAGCAGTACTTC. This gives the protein CAISEGRYEQYF.

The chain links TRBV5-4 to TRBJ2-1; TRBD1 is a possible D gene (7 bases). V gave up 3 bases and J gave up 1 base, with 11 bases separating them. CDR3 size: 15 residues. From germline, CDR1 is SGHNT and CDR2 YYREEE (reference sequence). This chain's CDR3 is CASSSRDRSYNEQFF. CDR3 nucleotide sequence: TGTGCCAGCAGCTCGCGGGACAGATCCTACAATGAGCAGTTCTTC.

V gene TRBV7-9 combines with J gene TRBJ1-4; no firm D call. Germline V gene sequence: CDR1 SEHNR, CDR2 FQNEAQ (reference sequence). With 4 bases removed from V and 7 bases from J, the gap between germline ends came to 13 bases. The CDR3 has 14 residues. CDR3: CASSSSGDFEKLFF. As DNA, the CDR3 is TGTGCCAGCAGCTCCTCAGGAGATTTTGAAAAACTGTTTTTT.

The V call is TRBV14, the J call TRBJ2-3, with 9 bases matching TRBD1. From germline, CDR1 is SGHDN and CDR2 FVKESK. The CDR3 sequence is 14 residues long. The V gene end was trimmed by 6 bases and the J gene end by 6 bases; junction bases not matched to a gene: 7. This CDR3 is CASRNTGGSDTQYF. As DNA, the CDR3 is TGTGCCAGCAGAAATACAGGGGGCTCGGATACGCAGTATTTT.

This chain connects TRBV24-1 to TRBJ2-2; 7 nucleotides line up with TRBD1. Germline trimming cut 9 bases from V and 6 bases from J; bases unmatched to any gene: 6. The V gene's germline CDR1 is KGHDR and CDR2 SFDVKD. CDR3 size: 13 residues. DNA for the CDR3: TGTGCCACCGGGGACAGAATTTCCGGGGAGCTGTTTTTT. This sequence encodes CATGDRISGELFF.

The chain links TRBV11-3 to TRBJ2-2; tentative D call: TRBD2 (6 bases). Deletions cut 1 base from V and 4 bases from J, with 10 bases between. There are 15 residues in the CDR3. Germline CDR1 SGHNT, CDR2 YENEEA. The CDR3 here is CASSLGGVPTGELFF. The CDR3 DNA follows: TGTGCCAGCAGCTTAGGCGGGGTGCCCACCGGGGAGCTGTTTTTT. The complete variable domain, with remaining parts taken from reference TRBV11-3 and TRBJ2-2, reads EAGVVQSPRYKIIEKKQPVAFWCNPISGHNTLYWYLQNLGQGPELLIRYENEEAVDDSQLPKDRFSAERLKGVDSTLKIQPAELGDSAVYLCASSLGGVPTGELFFGEGSRLTVL.

CDR3 region: CASSLGDLTGGNSPLHF. The DNA of the CDR3 is TGCGCCAGCAGCTTGGGGGATTTGACAGGAGGCAATTCACCCCTCCACTTT. The chain carries TRBV5-1 and TRBJ1-6, with D maybe TRBD1 (6 bases). The CDR3 has 17 amino acids. Per germline, CDR1 SGHRS and CDR2 YFSETQ. Trimming took off 0 bases at V and 7 bases at J, with 17 bases between the two ends.